A single sample gave rise to the 17 T cell receptor beta chains below, sequenced in a study of cytomegalovirus exposure and HLA in healthy donors. In the PCR, 60 Vbeta and 13 Jbeta primers were used. Repertoires were generated with immunoSEQ multiplex PCR, while TCRdb's copy carries only in-frame clones and drops some. The data show about 130,000 clones, around 72% seen once. Sequencing was performed on PBMCs. The receptors shown here come from a man younger than 30 in good health and CMV-seropositive.

The CDR3 here is CASSRTGRSNQPQHF. The CDR3 DNA reads TGTGCCAGCAGCCGGACAGGCCGTAGCAATCAGCCCCAGCATTTT. This chain connects TRBV5-5 to TRBJ1-5; 7 nucleotides agree with TRBD1. The CDR3 is 15 amino acids. V gave up 4 bases and J gave up 0 bases; unmatched junction bases: 4. Germline V gives CDR1 SGHKS, CDR2 YYEKEE (reference sequence).

This rearrangement joins TRBV5-1 to TRBJ2-5; 8 bases fit TRBD2. The J segment lost 7 bases and the V segment lost 4 bases, leaving 6 bases of the junction unmatched. The CDR3 contains 13 residues. CDR1 is SGHRS and CDR2 is YFSETQ in the germline V gene. The CDR3 loop reads CASSAGGEGTQYF. The CDR3 nucleotides read TGCGCCAGCAGCGCCGGGGGGGAAGGGACCCAGTACTTC. The full variable domain, completed using reference TRBV5-1 and TRBJ2-5, is KAGVTQTPRYLIKTRGQQVTLSCSPISGHRSVSWYQQTPGQGLQFLFEYFSETQRNKGNFPGRFSGRQFSNSRSEMNVSTLELGDSALYLCASSAGGEGTQYFGPGTRLLVL.

The rearrangement links TRBV9 to TRBJ1-2, with D perhaps matching TRBD1 (6 bases). The V gene's germline CDR1 is SGDLS and CDR2 YYNGEE. CDR3 length: 14 residues. V was shortened by 4 bases and J by 3 bases, with 13 bases between the two germline ends. The chain's CDR3 is CASSTGLEYYGYTF. CDR3 nucleotides: TGTGCCAGCAGCACAGGGCTCGAGTACTATGGCTACACCTTC. Full variable domain (outside the CDR3, taken from reference TRBV9 and TRBJ1-2): DSGVTQTPKHLITATGQRVTLRCSPRSGDLSVYWYQQSLDQGLQFLIQYYNGEERAKGNILERFSAQQFPDLHSELNLSSLELGDSALYFCASSTGLEYYGYTFGSGTRLTVV.

The chain links TRBV5-4 to TRBJ1-4; D is possibly TRBD1 (5 bases). This CDR3 is built from 15 residues. V was clipped by 0 bases and J by 7 bases, with 13 bases between them. Germline assignment: CDR1 SGHNT and CDR2 YYREEE (reference sequence). CDR3 DNA sequence: TGTGCCAGCAGCTTGGCGCAGGGAAGGGGTGAAAAACTGTTTTTT. Its protein product is CASSLAQGRGEKLFF.

The chain recombines TRBV6-1 with TRBJ1-1, with D possibly TRBD1 on 5 matching bases. V was clipped by 6 bases and J by 1 base, with 12 bases between them. CDR3 length equals 14 residues. Germline CDR1 and CDR2: MNHNS and SASEGT. The CDR3 DNA follows: TGTGCCAGCAGAATAGACAGATCGAACACTGAAGCTTTCTTT. Residues: CASRIDRSNTEAFF.

This clone turned up a few times. This chain uses TRBV20-1 with TRBJ2-5; D ambiguous. The CDR3 has 11 amino acids. CDR1 is DFQATT and CDR2 is SNEGSKA in the germline V gene (reference sequence). Trimming removed 2 bases from V and 5 bases from J, with 6 bases in between. CDR3 bases: TGCAGTGCTAGACTAGTGGAGACCCAGTACTTC. This codes for CSARLVETQYF.

The chain employs TRBV28 and TRBJ1-2; the match to TRBD1 covers 8 bases. CDR3 size: 16 residues. V trimming: 6 bases; J trimming: 4 bases; junction bases outside the gene matches: 13. Germline CDR1 MDHEN, CDR2 SYDVKM. The CDR3 sequence: CASSPPRAGGLYGYTF. DNA of the CDR3: TGTGCCAGCAGCCCCCCCCGGGCAGGGGGCCTCTATGGCTACACCTTC.

This chain links TRBV27 with TRBJ2-1; the D gene is possibly TRBD2 (5 bases). CDR3 length: 15 amino acids. The germline gives CDR1 MNHEY, CDR2 SMNVEV (reference sequence). The V end lost 1 base, the J end lost 4 bases, and 11 bases lay between the germline ends. The DNA for the CDR3 is TGTGCCAGCAGTTTATATGGAGGCGGATACAATGAGCAGTTCTTC. Protein product: CASSLYGGGYNEQFF.

V gene TRBV7-8 combines with J gene TRBJ2-7; possible D gene TRBD2, 5 bases. V was cut by 3 bases and J by 5 bases, with 11 bases left in between. The length of the CDR3 is 13 residues. The germline CDR1 and CDR2 sequences are SGHVS and FQNEAQ. The CDR3 nucleotides read TGTGCCAGCAGCTTTACTAGGACGAACGAGCAGTACTTC. Encoded protein: CASSFTRTNEQYF.

This clone was recorded once. The chain links TRBV5-6 to TRBJ2-1, with TRBD2 matching 9 bases. Germline V CDR1 and CDR2: SGHDT, YYEEEE. V gave up 0 bases and J gave up 5 bases; unmatched junction bases: 6. This CDR3 region has 16 residues. CDR3 loop: CASSLGLAGFDNEQFF. The CDR3 DNA reads as TGTGCCAGCAGCTTGGGGCTAGCGGGATTCGACAATGAGCAGTTCTTC.

V is TRBV5-1 and J is TRBJ2-1, with 10 bases aligning to TRBD2. The CDR3 length is 15 residues. Per germline, CDR1 SGHRS and CDR2 YFSETQ. J gave up 7 bases and V 0 bases, and 4 bases lay outside the gene matches. In nucleotides, the CDR3 is TGCGCCAGCAGCTTGGCTAGCGGGAGTCTGAATGAGCAGTTCTTC. Its protein product is CASSLASGSLNEQFF.

The chain links TRBV5-5 to TRBJ2-7; D may be TRBD2 (7 bases). Germline V lookup: CDR1 SGHKS, CDR2 YYEKEE (reference sequence). Trimming left V 3 bases short and J 3 bases short, with 19 bases between. This CDR3 is built from 16 residues. For the CDR3, the DNA is TGTGCCAGCAGCTCCGCGTGGGGGGGGCCTAGCTACGAGCAGTACTTC. This encodes CASSSAWGGPSYEQYF.

V and J are TRBV28 and TRBJ2-1; 7 nucleotides match TRBD1. Germline V CDR1 and CDR2: MDHEN, SYDVKM. The V gene end was trimmed by 3 bases and the J gene end by 6 bases; junction bases not matched to a gene: 2. The CDR3 runs 13 residues. The CDR3 loop is CASSFGQVNEQFF. For the CDR3, the DNA is TGTGCCAGCAGTTTCGGACAGGTCAATGAGCAGTTCTTC.

The gene calls are TRBV4-3 and TRBJ2-7; TRBD1 matches at 9 bases. Germline values: CDR1 LGHNA, CDR2 YSLEER. The CDR3 length is 15 residues. V was clipped by 3 bases and J by 4 bases; unmatched bases: 7. This CDR3 is CASSHQDRGNYEQYF. As DNA, the CDR3 is TGCGCCAGCAGCCACCAGGACAGGGGTAATTACGAGCAGTACTTC.

The rearrangement uses TRBV5-1 and TRBJ2-7, with D maybe TRBD1 (5 bases). Per the germline V gene, CDR1 is SGHRS and CDR2 is YFSETQ. V was trimmed by 1 base and J by 2 bases, leaving 10 bases between them. The CDR3 length is 14 residues. The CDR3 sequence is CASSLQAGTYEQYF. CDR3 DNA: TGCGCCAGCAGCTTGCAGGCAGGGACCTACGAGCAGTACTTC.

About this clone: The junction shows a germline mismatch at one end, possibly a read error. The rearrangement joins TRBV10-3 to TRBJ2-3; possibly TRBD2 for D (5 bases). This CDR3 comprises 16 residues. Germline V CDR1 and CDR2: ENHRY, SYGVKD. The DNA for the CDR3 is TGTGTCATCAGTGAGACCCGAGCGGAGTACACAGATACGCAGTATTTT. Its translation is CVISETRAEYTDTQYF.

The chain joins TRBV7-2 to TRBJ1-5, with D possibly TRBD1 on 6 matching bases. V lost 2 bases and J lost 5, with 10 bases in between. Germline V lookup: CDR1 SGHTA, CDR2 FQGNSA. There are 14 residues in the CDR3. The CDR3 spells CASSLFEGDQPQHF. The DNA for the CDR3 is TGTGCCAGCAGCTTATTCGAGGGGGATCAGCCCCAGCATTTT.